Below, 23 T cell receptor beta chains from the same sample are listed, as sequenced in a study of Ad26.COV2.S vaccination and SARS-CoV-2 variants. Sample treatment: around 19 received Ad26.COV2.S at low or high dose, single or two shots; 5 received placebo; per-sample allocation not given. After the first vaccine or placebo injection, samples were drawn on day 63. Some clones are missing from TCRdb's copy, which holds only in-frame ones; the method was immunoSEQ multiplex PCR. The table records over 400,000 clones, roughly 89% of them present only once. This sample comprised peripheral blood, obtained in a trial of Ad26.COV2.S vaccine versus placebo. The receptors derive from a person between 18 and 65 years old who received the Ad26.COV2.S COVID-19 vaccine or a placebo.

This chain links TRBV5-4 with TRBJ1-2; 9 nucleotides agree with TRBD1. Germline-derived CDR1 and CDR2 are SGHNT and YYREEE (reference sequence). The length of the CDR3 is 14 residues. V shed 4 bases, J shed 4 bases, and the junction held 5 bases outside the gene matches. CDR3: CASSVRDRVYGYTF. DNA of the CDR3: TGTGCCAGCAGCGTCCGGGACAGGGTCTATGGCTACACCTTC.

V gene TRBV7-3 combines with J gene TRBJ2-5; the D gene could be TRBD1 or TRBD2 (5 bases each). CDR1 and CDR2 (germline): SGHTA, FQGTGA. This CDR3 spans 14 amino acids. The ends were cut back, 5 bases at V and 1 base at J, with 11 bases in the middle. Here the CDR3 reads CASSPGSPQETQYF. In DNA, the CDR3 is TGTGCCAGCAGCCCAGGGAGCCCCCAAGAGACCCAGTACTTC.

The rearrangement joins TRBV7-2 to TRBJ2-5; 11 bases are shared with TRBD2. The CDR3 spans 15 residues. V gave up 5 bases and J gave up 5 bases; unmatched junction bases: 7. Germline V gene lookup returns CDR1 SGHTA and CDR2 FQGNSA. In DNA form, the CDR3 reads TGTGCCAGCAGCATTAGCGGGAGGGCCCGGGAGACCCAGTACTTC. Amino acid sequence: CASSISGRARETQYF.

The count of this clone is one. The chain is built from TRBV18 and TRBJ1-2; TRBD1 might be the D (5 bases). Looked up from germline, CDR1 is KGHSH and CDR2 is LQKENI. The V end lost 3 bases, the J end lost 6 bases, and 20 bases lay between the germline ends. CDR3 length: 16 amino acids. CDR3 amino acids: CASSPLRGHGLDGYTF. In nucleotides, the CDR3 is TGTGCCAGCTCACCCCTGCGAGGACATGGGCTGGATGGCTACACCTTC.

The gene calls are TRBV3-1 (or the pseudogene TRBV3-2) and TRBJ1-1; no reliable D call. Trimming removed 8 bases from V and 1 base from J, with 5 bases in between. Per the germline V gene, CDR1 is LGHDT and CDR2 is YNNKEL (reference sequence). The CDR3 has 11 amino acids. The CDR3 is CASFGNTEAFF. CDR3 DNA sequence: TGTGCCAGCTTTGGGAACACTGAAGCTTTCTTT.

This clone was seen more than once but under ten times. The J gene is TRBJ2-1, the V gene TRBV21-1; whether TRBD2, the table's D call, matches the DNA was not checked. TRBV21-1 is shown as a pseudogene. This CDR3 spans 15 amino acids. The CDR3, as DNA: TGTGCCAGCAGCAAGGTGCTAGCGGGAGACAATGAGCAGTTCTTC. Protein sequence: CASSKVLAGDNEQFF.

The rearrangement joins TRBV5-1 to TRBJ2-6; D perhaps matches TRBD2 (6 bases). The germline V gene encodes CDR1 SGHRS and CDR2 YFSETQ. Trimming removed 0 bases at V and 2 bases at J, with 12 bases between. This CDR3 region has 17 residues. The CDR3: CASSLGQGGPGANVLTF. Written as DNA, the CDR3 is TGCGCCAGCAGCTTGGGGCAGGGAGGCCCTGGGGCCAACGTCCTGACTTTC.

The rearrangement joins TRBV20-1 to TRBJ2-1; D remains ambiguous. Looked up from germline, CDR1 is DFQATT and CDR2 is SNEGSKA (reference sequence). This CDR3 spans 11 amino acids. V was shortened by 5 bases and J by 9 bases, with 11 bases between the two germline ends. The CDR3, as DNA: TGCAGTGCTTCCAAGCCGTCTGAGCAGTTCTTC. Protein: CSASKPSEQFF.

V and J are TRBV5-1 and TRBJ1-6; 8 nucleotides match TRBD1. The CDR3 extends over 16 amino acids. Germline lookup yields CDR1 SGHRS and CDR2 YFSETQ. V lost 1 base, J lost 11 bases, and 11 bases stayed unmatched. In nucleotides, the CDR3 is TGCGCCAGCAGCTTGTCCGGGACAGGCATTCGGACACCCCTCCACTTT. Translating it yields CASSLSGTGIRTPLHF.

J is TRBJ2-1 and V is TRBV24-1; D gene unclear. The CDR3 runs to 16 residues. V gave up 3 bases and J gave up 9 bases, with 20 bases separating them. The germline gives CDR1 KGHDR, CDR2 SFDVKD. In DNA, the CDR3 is TGTGCCACCAGTGATCAGATTGCGTCCCAGATCGGTGAGCAGTTCTTC. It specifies CATSDQIASQIGEQFF.

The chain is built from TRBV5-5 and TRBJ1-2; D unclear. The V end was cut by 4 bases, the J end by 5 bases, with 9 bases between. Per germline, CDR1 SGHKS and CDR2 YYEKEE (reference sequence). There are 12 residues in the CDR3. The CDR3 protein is CASSVEVYGYTF. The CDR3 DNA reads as TGTGCCAGCAGCGTTGAAGTTTATGGCTACACCTTC.

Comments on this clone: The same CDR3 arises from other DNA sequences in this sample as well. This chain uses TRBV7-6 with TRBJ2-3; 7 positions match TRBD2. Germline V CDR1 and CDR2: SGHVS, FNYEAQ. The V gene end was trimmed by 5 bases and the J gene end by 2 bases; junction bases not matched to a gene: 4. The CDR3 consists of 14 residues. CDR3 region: CASSRSGSTDTQYF. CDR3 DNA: TGTGCCAGCAGCCGTAGCGGGTCCACAGATACGCAGTATTTT.

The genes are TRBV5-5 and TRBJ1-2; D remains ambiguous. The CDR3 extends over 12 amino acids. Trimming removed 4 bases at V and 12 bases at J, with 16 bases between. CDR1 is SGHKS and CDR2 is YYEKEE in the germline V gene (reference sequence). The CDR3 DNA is TGTGCCAGCAGCCTTCCAGGCGGTATGCACACCTTC. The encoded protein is CASSLPGGMHTF.

CDR3 region: CASSQGPGLNTDTQYF. CDR3 DNA: TGTGCCAGCAGCCAAGGCCCGGGACTAAACACAGATACGCAGTATTTT. V gene TRBV4-2 combines with J gene TRBJ2-3, with 7 nucleotides matching TRBD2. Germline V lookup: CDR1 LGHNA, CDR2 YNFKEQ. With 1 base clipped from V and 2 bases from J, the junction kept 6 bases outside the gene matches. This CDR3 is 16 amino acids long.

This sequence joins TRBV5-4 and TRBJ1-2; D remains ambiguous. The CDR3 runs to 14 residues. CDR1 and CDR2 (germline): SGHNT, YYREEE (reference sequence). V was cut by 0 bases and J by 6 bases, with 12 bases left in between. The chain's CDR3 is CASSLGTENDGYTF. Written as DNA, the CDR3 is TGTGCCAGCAGCTTGGGGACGGAGAATGATGGCTACACCTTC.

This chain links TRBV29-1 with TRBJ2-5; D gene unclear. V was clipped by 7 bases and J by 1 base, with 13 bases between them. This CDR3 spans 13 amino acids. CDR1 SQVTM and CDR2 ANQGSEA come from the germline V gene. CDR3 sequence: CSAVDGPQETQYF. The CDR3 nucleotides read TGCAGCGCAGTGGACGGACCCCAAGAGACCCAGTACTTC.

The CDR3 is CAIRDSNLYGYTF. CDR3 coding DNA: TGTGCCATCAGGGACAGCAATCTCTATGGCTACACCTTC. The rearrangement links TRBV10-3 to TRBJ1-2, with D tentatively TRBD1 (6 bases). Trimming left V 6 bases short and J 4 bases short, with 12 bases between. Germline lookup yields CDR1 ENHRY and CDR2 SYGVKD. The CDR3 length is 13 residues.

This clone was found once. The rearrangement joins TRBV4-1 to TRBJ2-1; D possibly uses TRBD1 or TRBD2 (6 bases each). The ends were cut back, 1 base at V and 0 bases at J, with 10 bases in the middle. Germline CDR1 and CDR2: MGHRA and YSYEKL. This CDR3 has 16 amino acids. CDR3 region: CASSQARGPSYNEQFF. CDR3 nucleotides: TGCGCCAGCAGCCAAGCCCGGGGGCCCTCCTACAATGAGCAGTTCTTC.

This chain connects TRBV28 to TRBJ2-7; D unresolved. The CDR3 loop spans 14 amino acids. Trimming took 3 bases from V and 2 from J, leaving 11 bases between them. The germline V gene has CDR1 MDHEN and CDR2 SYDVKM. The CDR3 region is CASSLSNAPYEQYF. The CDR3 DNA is TGTGCCAGCAGTTTGTCGAACGCTCCCTACGAGCAGTACTTC.

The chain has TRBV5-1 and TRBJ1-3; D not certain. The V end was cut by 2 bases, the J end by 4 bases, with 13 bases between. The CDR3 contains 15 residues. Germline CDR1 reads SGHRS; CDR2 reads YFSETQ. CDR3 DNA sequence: TGCGCCAGCAGCTTTGGGTACTTCTCGGGAAACACCATATATTTT. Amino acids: CASSFGYFSGNTIYF.

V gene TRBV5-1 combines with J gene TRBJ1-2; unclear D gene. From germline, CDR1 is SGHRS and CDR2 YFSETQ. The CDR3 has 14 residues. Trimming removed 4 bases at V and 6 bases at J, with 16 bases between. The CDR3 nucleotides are TGCGCCAGCAGCGCCCCGTCTTCGGCCCATGGCTACACCTTC. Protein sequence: CASSAPSSAHGYTF.

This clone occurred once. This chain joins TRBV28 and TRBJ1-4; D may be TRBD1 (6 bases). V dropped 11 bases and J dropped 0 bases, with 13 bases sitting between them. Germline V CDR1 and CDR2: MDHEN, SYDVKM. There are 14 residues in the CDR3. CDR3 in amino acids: CACGGRATNEKLFF. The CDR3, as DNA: TGTGCCTGTGGGGGGCGCGCAACTAATGAAAAACTGTTTTTT.

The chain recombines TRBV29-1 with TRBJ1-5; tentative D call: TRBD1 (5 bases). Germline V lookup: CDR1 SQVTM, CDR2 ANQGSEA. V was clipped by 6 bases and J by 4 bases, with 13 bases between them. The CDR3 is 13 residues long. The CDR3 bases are TGCAGCGTAGCCGGGACCCGAAATCAGCCCCAGCATTTT. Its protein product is CSVAGTRNQPQHF. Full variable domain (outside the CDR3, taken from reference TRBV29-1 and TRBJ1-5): SAVISQKPSRDICQRGTSLTIQCQVDSQVTMMFWYRQQPGQSLTLIATANQGSEATYESGFVIDKFPISRPNLTFSTLTVSNMSPEDSSIYLCSVAGTRNQPQHFGDGTRLSIL.